This is a list of T cell receptor beta chains from one sample in a study of blood T cell repertoires in COVID-19. The method was immunoSEQ multiplex PCR; TCRdb's version includes in-frame clones alone and lacks a portion of them. The sample holds about 490,000 clones, approximately 85% seen once. The sample taken for sequencing was peripheral blood. Receptor source: a human donor in a cohort sampled during active COVID-19. CDR3s include the opening cysteine and the closing phenylalanine or tryptophan. A D gene is named only where the DNA matches it firmly. Part of the rows lack a size; the others show once, few, many or a class for expanded clones.

cdr3_nt,cdr3_aa,clone_size,cdr3_length,d_call,j_call,v_call
TGTGCCAGCACCTCAGAGGGGGAAGTGGGCTACACCTTC,CASTSEGEVGYTF,-,13,-,TRBJ1-2,TRBV28
TGTGCCAGCAGTGCCGGGGGGGGCTATAGCAATCAGCCCCAGCATTTT,CASSAGGGYSNQPQHF,-,16,-,TRBJ1-5,TRBV2
TGTGCCTGGGGGATAAGTAGCGGCTCCTACGAGCAGTACTTC,CAWGISSGSYEQYF,-,14,-,TRBJ2-7,TRBV30
TGTGCCAGCAGTCTTACCGGGGTCGGGGAGCTGTTTTTT,CASSLTGVGELFF,-,13,-,TRBJ2-2,TRBV3-1/TRBV3-2
TGTGCCAGCATCTTCTTTGGGGGGGCCGGGGAGCTGTTTTTT,CASIFFGGAGELFF,-,14,TRBD2,TRBJ2-2,TRBV6-5
TGTGCCAGCAGCGCCCGGCAGGACTCCACTGAAGCTTTCTTT,CASSARQDSTEAFF,-,14,-,TRBJ1-1,TRBV9
TGTGCCAGCATCCTAGGGGGCGGTATGGACAGGGGTACCTACGAGCAGTACTTC,CASILGGGMDRGTYEQYF,-,18,TRBD1,TRBJ2-7,TRBV7-8
TGTGCCAGCAGCCAAGAGGGAGGATTGGGGCAGTACTTC,CASSQEGGLGQYF,once,13,-,TRBJ2-7,TRBV14
TGTGCCAGCAGTTTACGGGGTCAGCCCCAGCATTTT,CASSLRGQPQHF,-,12,-,TRBJ1-5,TRBV12-3/TRBV12-4
TGTGCCAGAACCTCGGATAGCGTCAATGAGCAGTTCTTC,CARTSDSVNEQFF,-,13,-,TRBJ2-1,TRBV27
TGTGCCAGCAGTTTTACAGGGGACACTGAAGCTTTCTTT,CASSFTGDTEAFF,-,13,TRBD1,TRBJ1-1,TRBV28
TGTGCCAGCAGCTTAAGCGGGAGAGGGACAGATACGCAGTATTTT,CASSLSGRGTDTQYF,few,15,TRBD2,TRBJ2-3,TRBV7-2
TGTGCCAGCAGCAACGCCTGGGACACTAGCACAGATACGCAGTATTTT,CASSNAWDTSTDTQYF,-,16,-,TRBJ2-3,TRBV11-3
TGTGCCACCAGCAGAGATCTAGGGGTATCAGGGGAGCTGTTTTTT,CATSRDLGVSGELFF,-,15,-,TRBJ2-2,TRBV15
TGTGCCAGCAGTTTATTAGCGCTAGCGGGAGACAAGTTCTTC,CASSLLALAGDKFF,few,14,TRBD2,TRBJ2-1,TRBV28
TGTGCCAGCAGGCTAGACAGGGGAGATCGGAATTCACCCCTCCACTTT,CASRLDRGDRNSPLHF,once,16,TRBD1,TRBJ1-6,TRBV27
TGTGCCAGCAGCAAAGATCCAAGGGGTACCTCGTTGTCCCAGCATTTT,CASSKDPRGTSLSQHF,few,16,-,TRBJ1-5,TRBV21-1